This T cell receptor beta chain was retrieved from a study of molecular identifiers for immune sequencing clone quantification. Whole-study context: Four of five RNA aliquots from approximately 20,000 or 100,000 naive CD8 T cells were sequenced. Study conclusions and caveats: Detecting spiked Jurkat TCR RNA from one cell among about a million naive cells was reportedly possible. Clones with over 20 RNA copies captured over 98% of effector molecules but under 1% of naive ones.

Note on this clonotype: Its antigen remains unidentified. A clone one base away is much larger, so this may be a read error. This likely comes from a read error, as the CDR3 has no conserved phenylalanine or tryptophan at its end.

Generation of bulk TCR libraries relied on previously described methods and listed TCR primers. TCRdb reprocessed the PCR reads with MiXCR, giving one entry per CDR3 protein. The table records hundreds of thousands of distinct CDR3 sequences, roughly 23% of them present only once. The sample was naive CD8+ T cells from blood, with Jurkat cell RNA spiked in. Specified subset: FACS-sorted CD8+CD4-CCR7+CD45RA+ naive T cells. The receptor was derived from a human donor in good health. Some libraries in this study had Jurkat cell RNA spiked in.

CDR3 residues: CASSQGTGLSEQYS. CDR3 bases: TGCGCCAGCAGCCAGGGGACAGGTTTAAGCGAGCAGTACTCC. The chain has TRBV4-1 and TRBJ2-7, with 8 bases identical to TRBD1. The germline V gene has CDR1 MGHRA and CDR2 YSYEKL. V lost 3 bases and J lost 6; bases outside the gene matches: 7. The CDR3 is 14 residues long.